This TCR beta chain originates from a study of preoperative IRX-2 immunotherapy in early breast cancer. Assay used: immunoSEQ multiplex PCR; TCRdb lists only in-frame clones, some missing. Among 30,000 or so clones listed, about four fifths were seen once. This clone was detected a few times. Treatment reported: preoperative locoregional IRX-2 cytokine immunotherapy. Preoperative locoregional IRX-2 cytokine immunotherapy was tested in the phase Ib source study. The CDR3 contains 14 residues. V lost 1 base and J 6 bases, leaving 10 bases between the germline ends. From germline, CDR1 is KGHSH and CDR2 LQKENI.

The material was lymph node tissue, obtained from a patient treated with IRX-2 immunotherapy. The chain employs TRBV18 and TRBJ1-5; D gene unclear. This clonotype was sampled from a human donor with breast cancer. For the CDR3, the DNA is TGTGCCAGCTCACCACTGGCCCTGGGTCAGCCCCAGCATTTT. Translation gives CASSPLALGQPQHF.